The entry below describes one T cell receptor beta chain. The antigen remains unidentified. The data are from a study of cytomegalovirus exposure and HLA in healthy donors. The wider study: Prior work identified about 120 million unique TCR beta sequences in roughly 190 million T cells.

Study-level results: A missense variant in DCLRE1C was later tied to TCR beta V- and J-gene trimming. Earlier results showed most TCR beta V segments being productive about 90% or about 30% of the time. A later analysis found that most CMV-associated TCR beta chains appeared HLA-restricted.

Germline V lookup: CDR1 LNHNV, CDR2 YYDKDF (reference sequence). The CDR3 extends over 15 amino acids. This PCR relied on a set of 60 Vbeta primers and 13 Jbeta primers. The protocol was immunoSEQ multiplex PCR, while the TCRdb copy is restricted to in-frame clones and leaves out a portion. The sample carries some 270,000 clones, about 93% recorded once. The receptor was isolated from a girl aged 2 to 9 in good health and CMV-seronegative. Sequencing used PBMCs. This chain uses TRBV15 with TRBJ2-5; 9 positions agree with TRBD1. With the DNA end fitting TRBJ2-7 better, the J assignment may be wrong. DNA of the CDR3: TGTGCCACCAGCAGTCCCGGACAGGGGTTCTACGAGCAGTACTTC. Its translation is CATSSPGQGFYEQYF.